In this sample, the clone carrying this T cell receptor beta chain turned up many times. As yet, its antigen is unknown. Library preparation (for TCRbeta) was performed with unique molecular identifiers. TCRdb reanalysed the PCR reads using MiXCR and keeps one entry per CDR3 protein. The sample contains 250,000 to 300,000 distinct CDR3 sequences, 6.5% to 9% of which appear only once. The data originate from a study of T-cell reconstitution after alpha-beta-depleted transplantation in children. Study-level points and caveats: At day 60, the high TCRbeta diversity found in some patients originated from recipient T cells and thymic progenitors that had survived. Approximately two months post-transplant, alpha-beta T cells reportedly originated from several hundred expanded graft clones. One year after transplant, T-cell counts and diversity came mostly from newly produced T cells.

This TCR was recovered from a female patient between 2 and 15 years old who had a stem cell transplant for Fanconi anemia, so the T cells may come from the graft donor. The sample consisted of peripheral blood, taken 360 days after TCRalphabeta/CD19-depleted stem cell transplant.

CDR3 region: CASMGSGQETQYF. CDR3 nucleotides: TGCGCCAGCATGGGCAGTGGGCAAGAGACCCAGTACTTC. The chain joins TRBV5-1 to TRBJ2-5; D unclear. The germline V gene encodes CDR1 SGHRS and CDR2 YFSETQ. The ends were cut back, 6 bases at V and 2 bases at J, with 11 bases in the middle. The CDR3 length is 13 residues.